Only a few counts were recorded for the clone carrying this T cell receptor beta chain. The sample originates from a study of blood T cell repertoires in COVID-19. Study-wide background: The study drew acute and convalescent COVID-19 samples from the United States, Italy and Spain. Sources were T cells, B-cell-depleted T cells, or PBMCs; the material itself was cDNA or gDNA.

CDR3 length: 13 amino acids. V was trimmed by 4 bases and J by 3 bases, leaving 10 bases between them. Germline CDR1 and CDR2: SGHTA and FQGNSA. Authors' analysis steps: Estimated nucleated cell counts came from reference gene primer amplification. The repertoire was sequenced with immunoSEQ multiplex PCR; TCRdb's copy has only in-frame clones and lacks some. The V and J calls and the clone size are those of that table, but D and trimming were determined from the DNA. The sample has about 480,000 clones, roughly 89% seen once. Input material: peripheral blood. This sequence was found in a woman aged 25 to 39 with acute or convalescent COVID-19. V is TRBV7-2 and J is TRBJ2-7; D possibly corresponds to TRBD1 (5 bases). CDR3 loop: CASSSRQYYEQYF. The CDR3 DNA sequence: TGTGCCAGCAGCTCTAGACAGTACTACGAGCAGTACTTC.